This TCR beta chain stems from a study of monozygotic twins with inflammatory bowel disease (dated by TCRdb to about 2019). About the full investigation: The full study comprised 28 monozygotic twin pairs: nine German pairs (four IBD-concordant, five IBD-discordant) and 19 IBD-discordant Danish pairs. Within discordant pairs, disease-associated traits were sought mainly by comparing IBD patients with their genetically identical healthy co-twins. Each individual had, on average, about 151 000 unique TCRalpha sequences and 181 000 unique TCRbeta sequences available for analysis.

As to this clonotype: Its antigen specificity is not known.

The full study reports these points: The analysis was unable to tell apart different T cell subtypes. Repertoire similarity did not differ between concordant and discordant twins, which could be due to limited statistical power. Measured by the inverse Simpson index, TCRbeta repertoire diversity was lower in IBD patients than in their healthy co-twins. Compared with healthy twins, IBD patients had fewer clonotypes in common with other individuals, a difference most pronounced in patients showing signs of disease activity. No single strong signal or clonotype linked to IBD turned up in the results, so the idea that one exists was not supported. Because patients were on differing immunosuppressive treatments, the repertoires may have picked up extra background noise and inter-individual variability.

The CDR1 and CDR2 encoded by the germline V gene (reference sequence) are DFQATT and SNEGSKA. From the cysteine through the phenylalanine, the CDR3 covers 11 amino acids. There is no recorded DNA. The library relied on 5' RACE. Preparation of each TCR library used approximately 3,500 ng of total RNA. For each sample, cDNA synthesis was carried out in eight separate reactions using SMARTScribe reverse transcriptase. Unique molecular identifiers containing a 6-nucleotide sample barcode were introduced through template switching during cDNA synthesis. Two nested PCRs of approximately 16 and 10 cycles amplified the TCRalpha and TCRbeta cDNA, and bead purification followed each PCR. Before amplification, the cDNA was both treated with uracil DNA-glycosylase and purified with the QIAquick PCR purification kit. The second PCR added Illumina TruSeq-compatible adapters along with sample-specific barcodes. Library quality and concentration were checked on TapeStation and Qubit, and libraries were pooled at around 5 ng each. Pooled libraries were sequenced on an Illumina HiSeq2500 single-index Rapid Run with 2 x 100 bp reads and custom sequencing primers. The authors' pipeline ran thus. MiGEC version 1.2.6 was used for UMI-based consensus assembly, which corrected PCR and sequencing errors. MiXCR version 2.1.1 was used for V(D)J alignment, clonotype assembly and CDR3 extraction. Normalisation of gene usage, clonotype sharing and MAIT/NKT TCR abundance was achieved by analysing the top 1000, 10 000 and 20 000 clonotypes per sample. Diversity was computed as the inverse Simpson index with the vegan R package after downsampling to 27 000 UMIs. Paired Mann-Whitney U tests on discordant twin pairs were used, with Benjamini-Hochberg multiple-testing correction. The reads went through TCRdb reprocessing, and each CDR3 protein sequence gets one entry with no DNA. The V and J calls were determined by TCRdb, not by the authors. For this sample, the table gives roughly 150,000 distinct CDR3 sequences. The ten largest clones capture roughly 2.5% of the sample.

A 2.5 ml peripheral blood sample was drawn into PAXgene tubes per donor and stored at -80°C. Total RNA was isolated from whole blood with the PAXgene blood miRNA kit on an automated QIAcube, without T cell sorting. Peripheral blood from monozygotic twin pairs concordant or discordant for inflammatory bowel disease was subjected to deep TCRalpha and TCRbeta repertoire profiling with unique molecular barcoding. Smoking habits were recorded for all twin pairs, and individuals were classified as current, former or never smokers. Recombination connected TRBV20-1 to TRBJ2-5. The TCR originated in a human donor with ulcerative colitis or Crohn's disease, or a healthy co-twin of an affected twin (not recorded which). The sample was blood. Here the CDR3 is given as CSAWSQETQYF.